Presented here are 20 T cell receptor beta chains from one specimen sequenced in a study of regulatory T cells in long-lasting Graves disease. Through Arm-PCR of CDR3 regions and iRepertoire HTBI primers, TCR beta libraries were built. TCRdb passed the multiplex PCR reads through MiXCR, listing each CDR3 protein once. The repertoire holds over 500,000 distinct CDR3 sequences, with less than 20% as singletons. Sample time point: newly diagnosed GD, antithyroid drugs for less than 3 months. Generation of the TCR library employed RNA extracted from PBMCs. The same data also contributed to another study, on T cells in Graves' hyperthyroidism and ophthalmopathy.

The specimen was peripheral blood mononuclear cells (PBMCs), collected at new diagnosis, from a patient treated with antithyroid drugs. The receptors originated from a woman under 40 with Graves disease.

This clonotype was picked up many times. The V gene is TRBV28, the J gene TRBJ1-1; no clear D. The V gene's germline CDR1 is MDHEN and CDR2 SYDVKM. V was pared by 6 bases and J by 1 base, with 9 bases between. This CDR3 is built from 13 residues. CDR3 in DNA: TGTGCCAGCAGCCCCCCCACGAACACTGAAGCTTTCTTT. Its translation: CASSPPTNTEAFF.

At least ten counts were recorded for this clonotype. The chain uses TRBV29-1 and TRBJ2-1; D call uncertain. Germline CDR1 SQVTM, CDR2 ANQGSEA. The CDR3 is 12 amino acids. Trimming stripped 5 bases from V and 8 bases from J, with 13 bases between. Written as DNA, the CDR3 is TGCAGCGTTAGTAAGGGTGGGGATGAGCAGTTCTTC. This encodes CSVSKGGDEQFF.

This clonotype was detected only a few times. It is unclear where the CDR3 begins or ends on the DNA, so no DNA is shown, and the CDR3 is as TCRdb lists it. The chain has TRBV28 and TRBJ2-1; TRBD2 is the table's D call, not checked against the DNA. From its first to its last residue, the CDR3 has 15 amino acids. Per germline, CDR1 MDHEN and CDR2 SYDVKM. The CDR3 region is CASSSSGVGSNEQFF.

The genes are TRBV5-5 and TRBJ2-3; a possible D gene is TRBD2 (7 bases). CDR1 SGHKS and CDR2 YYEKEE come from the germline V gene (reference sequence). The CDR3 contains 16 residues. V was trimmed by 3 bases and J by 2 bases, leaving 16 bases between them. CDR3 coding DNA: TGTGCCAGCAGCTGGGAGGGGGGGGTCGTCACAGATACGCAGTATTTT. Amino acids: CASSWEGGVVTDTQYF.

This chain joins TRBV28 and TRBJ2-4; 8 positions agree with TRBD1. Trimming at V came to 5 bases and at J to 5 bases, leaving 8 bases not matched to a gene. Per germline, CDR1 MDHEN and CDR2 SYDVKM. The CDR3 contains 15 residues. In DNA, the CDR3 is TGTGCCAGCAGTCCCCCTAGGGGACAGGAAAACATTCAGTACTTC. It is translated as CASSPPRGQENIQYF.

V and J are TRBV25-1 and TRBJ2-3; 10 nucleotides line up with TRBD2. The CDR3 runs 17 residues. The germline gives CDR1 MGHDK, CDR2 SYGVNS. The junction had 8 bases not matched to a gene; V was cut back by 0 bases and J by 5 bases. The CDR3: CASSEYRAGGNRDTQYF. CDR3 coding DNA: TGTGCCAGCAGTGAATATCGAGCGGGAGGGAACAGAGATACGCAGTATTTT.

The V call is TRBV29-1, the J call TRBJ1-3; no clear D gene. The CDR3 has 12 residues. Germline V gene data show CDR1 as SQVTM and CDR2 as ANQGSEA. Trimming removed 3 bases from V and 4 bases from J, with 7 bases in between. The CDR3 reads CSVDLGGNTIYF. CDR3 in DNA: TGCAGCGTTGACCTGGGGGGAAACACCATATATTTT.

The chain links TRBV25-1 to TRBJ2-6; no clear D gene. The germline CDR1 and CDR2 sequences are MGHDK and SYGVNS. This CDR3 has 16 residues. Trimming pared 3 bases from V and 0 bases from J, leaving 9 bases between. CDR3 sequence reads: CASSESTASGANVLTF. CDR3 DNA: TGTGCCAGCAGTGAGTCCACGGCCTCTGGGGCCAACGTCCTGACTTTC.

This clonotype came up many times. J is TRBJ2-2 and V is TRBV7-8, with D possibly being TRBD1 or TRBD2 (5 bases each). V was cut by 6 bases and J by 4 bases, with 18 bases left in between. Per the germline V gene, CDR1 is SGHVS and CDR2 is FQNEAQ. The CDR3 contains 16 residues. The chain's CDR3 is CASRNGANVATGELFF. In DNA form, the CDR3 reads TGTGCCAGCAGGAACGGGGCTAACGTGGCCACCGGGGAGCTGTTTTTT.

The chain joins TRBV7-2 to TRBJ2-3; D is uncertain. The CDR3 spans 16 residues. The V gene's germline CDR1 is SGHTA and CDR2 FQGNSA. The germline V and J ends were trimmed by 5 bases and 6 bases, with 21 bases remaining between them. The CDR3 reads CASSQRTTTRSDTQYF. The CDR3, as DNA: TGTGCCAGCAGCCAGAGGACCACCACCCGGTCGGATACGCAGTATTTT.

In this sample, this clonotype turned up many times. The chain joins TRBV6-5 to TRBJ1-2; D not resolved. Trimming took 4 bases from V and 4 from J, leaving 10 bases between them. Germline CDR1 and CDR2: MNHEY and SVGAGI. CDR3 size: 13 residues. CDR3 protein: CASSFDGAYGYTF. CDR3 nucleotide sequence: TGTGCCAGCAGTTTCGACGGAGCCTATGGCTACACCTTC.

This clonotype came up many times. The chain carries TRBV28 and TRBJ1-5, with 9 bases that match TRBD1. Germline CDR1 MDHEN, CDR2 SYDVKM. Trimming cost V 2 bases and J 4 bases; bases outside gene matches: 6. This CDR3 comprises 16 residues. The CDR3 DNA is TGTGCCAGCAGTTTACCCACCGGGACAGGGAATCAGCCCCAGCATTTT. This sequence encodes CASSLPTGTGNQPQHF.

The rearrangement joins TRBV7-4 to TRBJ1-2, with no clear D. The V gene lost 4 bases and the J gene lost 1 base, with 16 bases spanning the gap. CDR3 length: 16 residues. CDR1 is SGHVT and CDR2 is SQSDAQ in the germline V gene. The CDR3 loop reads CASSSVKGWINYGYTF. For the CDR3, the DNA is TGTGCCAGCAGCTCGGTGAAAGGTTGGATTAACTATGGCTACACCTTC.

There are a few counts of this clonotype. The chain couples TRBV20-1 to TRBJ2-3; possibly TRBD1 for D (6 bases). The V end lost 1 base, the J end lost 5 bases, and 13 bases lay between the germline ends. The germline V gene encodes CDR1 DFQATT and CDR2 SNEGSKA (reference sequence). CDR3 size: 14 residues. The CDR3 reads CSARAKGGGDTQYF. The CDR3 DNA is TGCAGTGCTAGAGCCAAAGGGGGTGGAGATACGCAGTATTTT.

This clonotype was seen a handful of times. The chain couples TRBV18 to TRBJ2-2; no firm D call. Germline V gene sequence: CDR1 KGHSH, CDR2 LQKENI. This CDR3 region has 12 residues. V lost 2 bases to trimming and J lost 7 bases, with 5 bases between them. The CDR3 sequence is CASSPIGGELFF. For the CDR3, the DNA is TGTGCCAGCTCACCAATCGGCGGGGAGCTGTTTTTT. Full variable domain (outside the CDR3, taken from reference TRBV18 and TRBJ2-2): NAGVMQNPRHLVRRRGQEARLRCSPMKGHSHVYWYRQLPEEGLKFMVYLQKENIIDESGMPKERFSAEFPKEGPSILRIQQVVRGDSAAYFCASSPIGGELFFGEGSRLTVL.

In its sample, this clonotype was seen many times. This sequence joins TRBV6-5 and TRBJ2-5; D possibly corresponds to TRBD2 (5 bases). The CDR3 is made up of 17 amino acids. The germline gives CDR1 MNHEY, CDR2 SVGAGI. V was shortened by 2 bases and J by 0 bases, with 16 bases between the two germline ends. The CDR3 DNA reads as TGTGCCAGCAGTTACGGGAGAAAAAATAGGTACCAAGAGACCCAGTACTTC. This sequence encodes CASSYGRKNRYQETQYF.

There are a few counts of this clonotype. This chain links TRBV11-1 with TRBJ2-2; D remains ambiguous. This CDR3 comprises 13 residues. V was trimmed by 1 base and J by 8 bases, leaving 8 bases between them. Germline lookup yields CDR1 SGHAT and CDR2 FQDESV (reference sequence). CDR3 amino acids: CASSLERGGELFF. The CDR3 nucleotides are TGTGCCAGCAGCTTAGAGAGAGGAGGGGAGCTGTTTTTT.

This clonotype was seen many times. The rearrangement uses TRBV7-2 and TRBJ2-7; D possibly corresponds to TRBD2 (7 bases). With 5 bases removed from V and 3 bases from J, the gap between germline ends came to 20 bases. Germline V gene data show CDR1 as SGHTA and CDR2 as FQGNSA. The CDR3 loop spans 16 amino acids. CDR3 DNA: TGTGCCAGCAGCCCGCCCGGGGGGCGCTTGGTCTACGAGCAGTACTTC. Translating gives CASSPPGGRLVYEQYF.

This clonotype came up many times. The chain recombines TRBV6-1 with TRBJ1-1; D is uncertain. The V gene lost 7 bases and the J gene lost 4 bases, with 19 bases spanning the gap. CDR1 MNHNS and CDR2 SASEGT come from the germline V gene. The CDR3 spans 15 residues. CDR3 residues: CASTGTRNVGTEAFF. Here the CDR3 DNA reads TGTGCCAGCACCGGAACCCGAAACGTGGGCACTGAAGCTTTCTTT.

This clonotype was detected many times. The chain has TRBV28 and TRBJ2-1; D is undetermined. Germline V gives CDR1 MDHEN, CDR2 SYDVKM. The CDR3 spans 15 residues. V was cut by 8 bases and J by 10 bases, with 24 bases left in between. CDR3 DNA: TGTGCCAGCGTTCCCCTATACACGGGCAAGACAGAGCAGTTCTTC. This encodes CASVPLYTGKTEQFF.